The clone carrying this T cell receptor beta chain was seen more than once but under ten times. The antigen remains unidentified. The data belong to a study of blood T cells in healthy people across ages. Whole-study results and caveats: Among T cells, TCR beta diversity per million cells dropped roughly linearly as age rose.

In germline, CDR1 is SGDLS, CDR2 YYNGEE. There are 17 residues in the CDR3. Trimming at V came to 0 bases and at J to 5 bases, leaving 10 bases not matched to a gene. The use of a sample-barcoded 5' primer and a J-beta primer mix characterized a second PCR of roughly 7 to 11 cycles. The template-switch adaptor was a 5' adaptor with 12 random nucleotides. It tagged each cDNA molecule. CDR3-containing paired-end reads numbered at least 3 million in each sample. TCRdb analysed the 5' RACE reads with MiXCR anew, one entry per CDR3 protein. The sample lists hundreds of thousands of distinct CDR3 sequences; around 36% were seen once.

The TCR comes from a man younger than 30 in good health. The sample taken for sequencing was blood. V and J are TRBV9 and TRBJ2-1, with TRBD1 matching over 8 bases. DNA of the CDR3: TGTGCCAGCAGCGTAGCTCAGACAGGGGATTCTAACAATGAGCAGTTCTTC. Translated: CASSVAQTGDSNNEQFF.